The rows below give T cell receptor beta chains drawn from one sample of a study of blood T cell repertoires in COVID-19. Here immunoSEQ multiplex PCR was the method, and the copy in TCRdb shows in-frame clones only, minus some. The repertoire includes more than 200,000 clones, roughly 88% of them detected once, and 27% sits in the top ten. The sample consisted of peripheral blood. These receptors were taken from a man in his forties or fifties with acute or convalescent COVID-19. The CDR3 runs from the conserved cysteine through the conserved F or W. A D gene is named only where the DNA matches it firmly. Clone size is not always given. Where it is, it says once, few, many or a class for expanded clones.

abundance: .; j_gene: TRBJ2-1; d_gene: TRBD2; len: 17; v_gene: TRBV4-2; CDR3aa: CASSQRTSHLTYNEQFF; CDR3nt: TGTGCCAGCAGCCAACGGACTAGCCACCTAACCTACAATGAGCAGTTCTTC
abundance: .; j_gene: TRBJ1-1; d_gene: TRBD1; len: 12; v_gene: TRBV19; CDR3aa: CASSTRTGRAFF; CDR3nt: TGTGCCAGTAGTACAAGGACAGGGAGGGCTTTCTTT
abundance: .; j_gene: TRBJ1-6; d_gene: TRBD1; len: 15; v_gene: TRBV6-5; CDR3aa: CASSYPGQGATPLHF; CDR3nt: TGTGCCAGCAGTTATCCTGGACAGGGGGCTACACCCCTCCACTTT
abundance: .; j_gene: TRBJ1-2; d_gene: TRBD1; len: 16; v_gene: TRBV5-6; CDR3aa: CASSLGGQGVRYGYTF; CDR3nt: TGTGCCAGCAGCTTGGGGGGACAGGGTGTTAGGTATGGCTACACCTTC
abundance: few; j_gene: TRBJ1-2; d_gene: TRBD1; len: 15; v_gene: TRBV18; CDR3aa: CASSPRSGTGGGYTF; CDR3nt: TGTGCCAGCTCACCTCGCTCCGGGACAGGGGGCGGCTACACCTTC
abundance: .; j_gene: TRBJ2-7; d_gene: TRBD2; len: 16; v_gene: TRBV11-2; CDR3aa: CASSPGLAGIRGEQYF; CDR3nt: TGTGCCAGCAGCCCCGGACTAGCGGGAATCAGAGGCGAGCAGTACTTC
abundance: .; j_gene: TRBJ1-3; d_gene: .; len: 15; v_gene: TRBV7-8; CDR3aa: CASSLNLLSGNTIYF; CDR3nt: TGTGCCAGCAGCTTAAATCTCCTCTCTGGAAACACCATATATTTT
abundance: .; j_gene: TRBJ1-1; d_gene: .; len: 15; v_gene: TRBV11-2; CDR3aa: CASSFGGTLDTEAFF; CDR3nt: TGTGCCAGCAGTTTTGGGGGGACCCTAGACACTGAAGCTTTCTTT
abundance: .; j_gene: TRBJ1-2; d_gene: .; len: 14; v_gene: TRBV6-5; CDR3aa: CASSRLGGDYGYTF; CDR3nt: TGTGCCAGCAGTCGACTAGGGGGGGACTATGGCTACACCTTC
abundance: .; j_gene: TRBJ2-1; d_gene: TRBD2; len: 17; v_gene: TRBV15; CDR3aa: CATSRGLVAGAYNEQFF; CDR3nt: TGTGCCACCAGCAGAGGACTGGTAGCGGGGGCTTACAATGAGCAGTTCTTC
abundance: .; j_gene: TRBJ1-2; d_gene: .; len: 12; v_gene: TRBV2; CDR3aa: CASMSGNYGYTF; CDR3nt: TGTGCCAGCATGTCAGGGAACTATGGCTACACCTTC
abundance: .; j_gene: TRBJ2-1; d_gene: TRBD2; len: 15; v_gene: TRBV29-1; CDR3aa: CSVPAPWTSGREQFF; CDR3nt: TGCAGCGTCCCGGCACCTTGGACTAGCGGGAGGGAGCAGTTCTTC
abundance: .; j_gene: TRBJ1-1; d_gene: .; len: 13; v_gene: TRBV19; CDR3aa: CASKMRQNTEAFF; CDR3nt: TGTGCCAGTAAAATGCGGCAGAACACTGAAGCTTTCTTT
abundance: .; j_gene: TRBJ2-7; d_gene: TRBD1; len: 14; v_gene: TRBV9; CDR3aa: CASSVGQGRYEQYF; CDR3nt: TGTGCCAGCAGCGTAGGACAGGGACGTTACGAGCAGTACTTC
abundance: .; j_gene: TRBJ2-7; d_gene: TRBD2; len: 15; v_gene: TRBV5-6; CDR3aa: CASSLGLAGDPEQYF; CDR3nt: TGTGCCAGCAGCTTGGGACTAGCGGGAGACCCCGAGCAGTACTTC
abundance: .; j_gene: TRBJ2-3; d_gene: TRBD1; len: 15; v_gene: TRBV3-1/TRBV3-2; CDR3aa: CASSLYTGGTDTQYF; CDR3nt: TGTGCCAGCAGCCTCTATACAGGGGGCACAGATACGCAGTATTTT
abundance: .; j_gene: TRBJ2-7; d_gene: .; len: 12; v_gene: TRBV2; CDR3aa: CASRGTTYEQYF; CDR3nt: TGTGCCAGCAGGGGGACAACATACGAGCAGTACTTC
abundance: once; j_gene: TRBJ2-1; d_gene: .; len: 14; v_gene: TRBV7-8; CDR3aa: CASSTGTLFYEQFF; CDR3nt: TGTGCCAGCAGCACCGGGACTCTATTCTATGAGCAGTTCTTC
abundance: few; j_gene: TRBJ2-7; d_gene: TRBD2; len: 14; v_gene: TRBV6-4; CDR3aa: CASSDLAGGVEQYF; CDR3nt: TGTGCCAGCAGTGACCTAGCGGGAGGAGTCGAGCAGTACTTC
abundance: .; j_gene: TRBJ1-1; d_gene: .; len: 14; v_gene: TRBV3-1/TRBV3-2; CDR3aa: CASSPSGRGTEAFF; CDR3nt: TGTGCCAGCAGTCCGAGTGGGCGTGGCACTGAAGCTTTCTTT
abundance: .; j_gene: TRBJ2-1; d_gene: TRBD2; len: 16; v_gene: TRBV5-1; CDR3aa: CASRPVAGGKYNEQFF; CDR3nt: TGCGCCAGCAGACCCGTAGCGGGAGGCAAATACAATGAGCAGTTCTTC
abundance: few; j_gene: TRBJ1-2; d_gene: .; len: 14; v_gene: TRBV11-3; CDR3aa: CASTYGQKNYGYTF; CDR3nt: TGTGCCAGTACCTATGGGCAGAAGAACTATGGCTACACCTTC
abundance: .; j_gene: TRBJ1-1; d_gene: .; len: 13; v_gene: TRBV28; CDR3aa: CASSLGTLSEAFF; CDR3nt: TGTGCCAGCAGCCTCGGGACTCTTTCTGAAGCTTTCTTT
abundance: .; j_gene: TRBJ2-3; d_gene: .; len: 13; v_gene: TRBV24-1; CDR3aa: CATSDSLTDTQYF; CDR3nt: TGTGCCACCAGTGATTCCCTCACAGATACGCAGTATTTT
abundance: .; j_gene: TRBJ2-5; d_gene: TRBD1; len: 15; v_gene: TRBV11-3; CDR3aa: CASSLRTGLLETQYF; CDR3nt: TGTGCCAGCAGCCTTAGGACAGGGTTATTGGAGACCCAGTACTTC
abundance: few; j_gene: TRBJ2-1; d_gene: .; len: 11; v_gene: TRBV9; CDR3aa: CASSVAYEQFF; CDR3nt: TGTGCCAGCAGCGTAGCTTATGAGCAGTTCTTC
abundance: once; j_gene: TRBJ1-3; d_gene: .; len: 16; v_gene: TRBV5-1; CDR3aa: CASSPGHINSGNTIYF; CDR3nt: TGCGCCAGCAGTCCCGGACACATTAACTCTGGAAACACCATATATTTT
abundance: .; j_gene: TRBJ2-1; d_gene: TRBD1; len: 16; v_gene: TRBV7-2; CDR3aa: CASSLAVGQGYNEQFF; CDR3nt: TGTGCCAGCAGCTTAGCCGTGGGACAGGGGTACAATGAGCAGTTCTTC
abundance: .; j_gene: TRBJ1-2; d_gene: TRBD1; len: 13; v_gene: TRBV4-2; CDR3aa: CASSQGDRVGYTF; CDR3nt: TGTGCCAGCAGCCAAGGGGACAGGGTCGGCTACACCTTC
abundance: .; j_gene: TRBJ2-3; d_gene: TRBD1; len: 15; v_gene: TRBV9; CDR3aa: CASSVIRTGADTQYF; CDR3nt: TGTGCCAGCAGCGTAATCCGGACAGGGGCAGATACGCAGTATTTT
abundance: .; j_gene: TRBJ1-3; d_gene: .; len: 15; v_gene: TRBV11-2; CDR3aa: CASSSTGYSGNTIYF; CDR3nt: TGTGCCAGCAGCTCGACAGGTTACTCTGGAAACACCATATATTTT
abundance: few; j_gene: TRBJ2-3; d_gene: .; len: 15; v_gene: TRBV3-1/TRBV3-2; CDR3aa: CASSQEGSSTDTQYF; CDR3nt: TGTGCCAGCAGCCAAGAGGGGAGTAGCACAGATACGCAGTATTTT
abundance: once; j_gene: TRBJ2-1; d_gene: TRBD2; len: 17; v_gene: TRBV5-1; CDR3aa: CASSFTGLAGGYNEQFF; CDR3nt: TGCGCCAGCAGCTTCACCGGACTAGCGGGAGGCTACAATGAGCAGTTCTTC
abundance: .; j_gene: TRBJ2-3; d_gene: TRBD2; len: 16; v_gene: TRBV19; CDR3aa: CASSMLAGGEKDTQYF; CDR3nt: TGTGCCAGTAGTATGTTAGCGGGAGGAGAGAAAGATACGCAGTATTTT
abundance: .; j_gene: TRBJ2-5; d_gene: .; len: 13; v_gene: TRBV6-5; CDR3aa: CAGALGAAETQYF; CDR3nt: TGTGCAGGAGCGTTAGGGGCGGCAGAGACCCAGTACTTC
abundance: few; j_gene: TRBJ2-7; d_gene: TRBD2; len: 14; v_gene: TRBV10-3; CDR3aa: CAISGTSGRYEQYF; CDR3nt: TGTGCCATCAGCGGGACTAGCGGGAGGTACGAGCAGTACTTC
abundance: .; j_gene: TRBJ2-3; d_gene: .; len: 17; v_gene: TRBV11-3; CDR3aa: CASSLGPRARRTDTQYF; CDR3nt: TGTGCCAGCAGCTTAGGACCAAGGGCGAGGAGGACAGATACGCAGTATTTT
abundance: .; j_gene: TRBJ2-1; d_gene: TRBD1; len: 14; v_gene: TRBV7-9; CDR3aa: CASSRDRGRDEQFF; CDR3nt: TGTGCCAGCAGCCGGGACAGGGGGCGGGATGAGCAGTTCTTC
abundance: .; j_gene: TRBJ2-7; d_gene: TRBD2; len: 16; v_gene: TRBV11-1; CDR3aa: CASSLNPRLAGDEQYF; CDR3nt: TGTGCCAGCAGCTTAAATCCCAGGCTAGCGGGAGACGAGCAGTACTTC
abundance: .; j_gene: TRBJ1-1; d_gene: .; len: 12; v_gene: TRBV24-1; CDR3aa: CATSGGGGEAFF; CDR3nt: TGTGCCACCAGTGGTGGGGGCGGTGAAGCTTTCTTT
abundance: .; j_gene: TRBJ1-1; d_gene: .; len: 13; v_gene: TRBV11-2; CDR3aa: CASSSPRGTKGFF; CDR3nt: TGTGCCAGCAGCTCCCCGAGGGGGACTAAGGGTTTCTTT
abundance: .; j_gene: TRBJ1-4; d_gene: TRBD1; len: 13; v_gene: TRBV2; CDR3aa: CASTRTGGEKLFF; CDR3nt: TGTGCCAGCACCCGGACAGGCGGGGAAAAACTGTTTTTT
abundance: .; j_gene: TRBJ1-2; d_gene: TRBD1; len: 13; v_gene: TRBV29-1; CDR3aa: CSVSDRGDYGYTF; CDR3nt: TGCAGCGTTTCCGACAGGGGGGACTATGGCTACACCTTC
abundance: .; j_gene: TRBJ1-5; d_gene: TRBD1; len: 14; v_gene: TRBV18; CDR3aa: CASSLDRAGQPQHF; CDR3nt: TGTGCCAGCTCACTAGACAGGGCTGGTCAGCCCCAGCATTTT
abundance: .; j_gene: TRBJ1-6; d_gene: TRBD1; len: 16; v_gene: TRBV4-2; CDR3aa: CASSQEDQGVGSPLHF; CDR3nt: TGTGCCAGCAGCCAAGAAGACCAGGGGGTAGGTTCACCCCTCCACTTT
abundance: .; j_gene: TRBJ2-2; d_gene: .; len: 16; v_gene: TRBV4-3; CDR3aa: CASSQAPAGNTGELFF; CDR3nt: TGCGCCAGCAGCCAAGCCCCAGCGGGTAATACCGGGGAGCTGTTTTTT
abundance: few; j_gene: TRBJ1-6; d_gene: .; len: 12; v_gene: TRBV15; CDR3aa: CATSRDSAPLHF; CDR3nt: TGTGCCACCAGCAGAGATTCGGCACCCCTCCACTTT
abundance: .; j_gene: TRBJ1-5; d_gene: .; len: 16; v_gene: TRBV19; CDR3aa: CASSAQRDSYNQPQHF; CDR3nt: TGTGCCAGTAGTGCCCAACGTGACAGTTACAATCAGCCCCAGCATTTT
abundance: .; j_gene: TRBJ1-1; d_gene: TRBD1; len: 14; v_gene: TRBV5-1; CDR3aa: CASSSGQGNTEAFF; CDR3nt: TGCGCCAGCAGCAGTGGACAGGGGAACACTGAAGCTTTCTTT
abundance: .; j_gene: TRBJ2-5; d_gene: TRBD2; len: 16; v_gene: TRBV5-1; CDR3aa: CASSPGGAGWGETQYF; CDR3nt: TGCGCCAGCAGCCCGGGGGGGGCCGGCTGGGGAGAGACCCAGTACTTC
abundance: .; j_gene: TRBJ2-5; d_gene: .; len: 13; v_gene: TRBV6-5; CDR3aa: CASSPSYQETQYF; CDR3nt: TGTGCCAGCAGTCCCAGTTACCAAGAGACCCAGTACTTC
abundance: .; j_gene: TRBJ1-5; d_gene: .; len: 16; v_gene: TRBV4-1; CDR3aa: CASSQEGGDYRQPQHF; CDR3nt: TGCGCCAGCAGCCAAGAAGGCGGGGACTATCGACAGCCCCAGCATTTT
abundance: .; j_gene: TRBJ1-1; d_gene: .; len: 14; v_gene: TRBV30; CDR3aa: CAWSLTTGNTEAFF; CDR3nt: TGTGCCTGGAGTCTAACGACAGGGAACACTGAAGCTTTCTTT
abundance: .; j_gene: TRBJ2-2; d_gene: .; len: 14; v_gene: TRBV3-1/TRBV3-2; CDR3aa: CASSYTAGAGELFF; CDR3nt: TGTGCCAGCAGTTATACGGCCGGGGCCGGGGAGCTGTTTTTT
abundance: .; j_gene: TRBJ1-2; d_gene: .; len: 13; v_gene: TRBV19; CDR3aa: CASSPNRNDGYTF; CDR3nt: TGTGCCAGTAGTCCCAACAGGAACGATGGCTACACCTTC
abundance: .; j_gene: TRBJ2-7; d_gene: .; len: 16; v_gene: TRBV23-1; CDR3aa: CASSRGRTGGTYEQYF; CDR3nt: TGCGCCAGCAGTCGCGGTAGGACAGGCGGGACCTACGAGCAGTACTTC
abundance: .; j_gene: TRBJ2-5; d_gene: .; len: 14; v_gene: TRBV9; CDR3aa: CASSVYRDQETQYF; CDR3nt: TGTGCCAGCAGCGTCTACAGGGACCAAGAGACCCAGTACTTC
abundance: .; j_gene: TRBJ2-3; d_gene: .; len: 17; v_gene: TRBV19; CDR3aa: CASVSGDQVRDTDTQYF; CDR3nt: TGTGCCAGCGTCTCGGGAGATCAGGTACGTGACACAGATACGCAGTATTTT
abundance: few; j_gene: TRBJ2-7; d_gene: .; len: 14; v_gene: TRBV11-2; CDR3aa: CASTLTGITYEQYF; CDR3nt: TGTGCCAGCACCCTTACAGGAATCACCTACGAGCAGTACTTC